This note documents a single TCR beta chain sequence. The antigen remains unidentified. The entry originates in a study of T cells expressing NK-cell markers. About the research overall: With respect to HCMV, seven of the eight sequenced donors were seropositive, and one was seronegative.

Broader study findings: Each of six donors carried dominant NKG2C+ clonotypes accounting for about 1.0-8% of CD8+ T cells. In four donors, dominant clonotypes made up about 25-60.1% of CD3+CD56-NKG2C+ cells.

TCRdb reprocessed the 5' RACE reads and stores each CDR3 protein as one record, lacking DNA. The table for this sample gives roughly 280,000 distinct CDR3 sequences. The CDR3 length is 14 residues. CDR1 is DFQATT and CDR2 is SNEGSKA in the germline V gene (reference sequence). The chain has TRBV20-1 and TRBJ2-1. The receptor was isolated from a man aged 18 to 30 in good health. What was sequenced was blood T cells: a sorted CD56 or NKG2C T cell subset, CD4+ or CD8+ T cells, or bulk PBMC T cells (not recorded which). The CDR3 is CSALTPTVNNEQFF.